Listed below are T cell receptor beta chains from one sample, sequenced in a study of shared clonotypes between healthy human individuals. Sequencing used immunoSEQ multiplex PCR; TCRdb keeps in-frame clones, though not all of them. Among around 1.5 million clones listed, approximately 98% were seen once. The sample comprised naive CD4+ T cells sorted from blood. The receptor source for this set is a man aged 30 to 39 in good health. The CDR3 runs from the conserved cysteine through the conserved F or W. The D gene is left open where the match is weak. Some rows have no size entry. The others give once, few or many, or a class for an expanded clone.

abundance	len	d_gene	v_gene	j_gene	CDR3aa	CDR3nt
NA	13	NA	TRBV7-3	TRBJ1-3	CASSSTDGNTIYF	TGTGCCAGCAGCTCGACAGACGGAAACACCATATATTTT
NA	14	NA	TRBV7-3	TRBJ2-1	CASSPYDSLDEQFF	TGTGCCAGCAGTCCATACGACTCGCTCGATGAGCAGTTCTTC
NA	15	TRBD2	TRBV7-2	TRBJ2-2	CASSVVAGGTGELFF	TGTGCCAGCAGCGTTGTAGCGGGAGGCACCGGGGAGCTGTTTTTT
NA	17	TRBD2	TRBV10-3	TRBJ2-1	CAISERGNPGLANEQFF	TGTGCCATCAGTGAGAGAGGGAATCCAGGACTAGCGAATGAGCAGTTCTTC
NA	15	TRBD1	TRBV11-2	TRBJ2-7	CASSSGTGGYYEQYF	TGTGCCAGCAGTTCAGGGACAGGGGGATACTACGAGCAGTACTTC
NA	16	TRBD2	TRBV25-1	TRBJ2-1	CASSETPGTTYNEQFF	TGTGCCAGCAGTGAAACCCCCGGGACTACTTACAATGAGCAGTTCTTC
NA	17	TRBD2	TRBV7-2	TRBJ2-7	CASSLGLAGGSSYEQYF	TGTGCCAGCAGCCTGGGACTAGCGGGGGGGAGCTCCTACGAGCAGTACTTC
once	15	NA	TRBV19	TRBJ2-1	CASSIWGRLGNEQFF	TGTGCCAGTAGTATATGGGGGAGATTGGGCAATGAGCAGTTCTTC
once	16	TRBD2	TRBV9	TRBJ2-1	CASSGFLREGNNEQFF	TGTGCCAGCAGCGGGTTCCTGCGGGAGGGGAACAATGAGCAGTTCTTC
NA	19	TRBD2	TRBV7-9	TRBJ2-7	CASSPPGGGGVFGDYEQYF	TGTGCCAGCAGCCCCCCGGGGGGGGGAGGGGTTTTCGGGGACTACGAGCAGTACTTC
NA	15	TRBD1	TRBV27	TRBJ1-5	CASSPGDRFEQPQHF	TGTGCCAGCAGTCCCGGGGACAGGTTTGAACAGCCCCAGCATTTT
NA	15	TRBD2	TRBV5-1	TRBJ2-5	CASSSLAGEGETQYF	TGCGCCAGCAGCTCCCTAGCGGGAGAGGGGGAGACCCAGTACTTC
NA	13	NA	TRBV5-6	TRBJ1-5	CASSSGVSQPQHF	TGTGCCAGCAGCTCAGGGGTAAGTCAGCCCCAGCATTTT
NA	14	NA	TRBV7-8	TRBJ1-2	CASSLGVSGYGYTF	TGTGCCAGCAGCTTAGGAGTGTCTGGCTATGGCTACACCTTC
NA	16	TRBD2	TRBV25-1	TRBJ2-2	CASRADTSGSTGELFF	TGTGCCAGCAGGGCTGACACTAGCGGGAGCACCGGGGAGCTGTTTTTT
NA	14	TRBD2	TRBV15	TRBJ2-7	CATSRWGTGGQQYF	TGTGCCACCAGCAGGTGGGGGACGGGAGGGCAGCAGTACTTC
NA	15	TRBD2	TRBV6-5	TRBJ2-1	CASRGTSGSYNEQFF	TGTGCCAGCAGAGGGACTAGCGGGAGCTACAATGAGCAGTTCTTC
NA	15	NA	TRBV6-5	TRBJ2-5	CASSYSGQQGETQYF	TGTGCCAGCAGTTACTCCGGTCAACAGGGAGAGACCCAGTACTTC
NA	12	NA	TRBV30	TRBJ1-5	CASGGAGQPQHF	TGTGCCTCAGGTGGGGCTGGACAGCCCCAGCATTTT
once	17	NA	TRBV5-1	TRBJ2-3	CASSWAQRTSSTDTQYF	TGCGCCAGCAGCTGGGCCCAGCGTACTTCTAGCACAGATACGCAGTATTTT
few	15	TRBD1	TRBV7-3	TRBJ2-1	CASSRGGQGYNEQFF	TGTGCCAGCAGCCGCGGGGGACAGGGATACAATGAGCAGTTCTTC
NA	14	TRBD2	TRBV2	TRBJ2-7	CATLEGLAVYEQYF	TGTGCCACCCTTGAGGGACTAGCGGTCTACGAGCAGTACTTC
once	15	TRBD2	TRBV6-6	TRBJ2-4	CASSYSQRERYIQYF	TGTGCCAGCAGTTACTCCCAGCGGGAGAGGTACATTCAGTACTTC
NA	14	NA	TRBV5-1	TRBJ2-5	CASSTRPGEVTQYF	TGCGCCAGCAGCACACGTCCAGGGGAGGTGACCCAGTACTTC
NA	16	TRBD1	TRBV10-3	TRBJ2-5	CAISEARGQGVETQYF	TGTGCCATCAGTGAGGCCAGAGGACAGGGGGTGGAGACCCAGTACTTC
NA	14	TRBD1	TRBV5-8	TRBJ1-5	CASSDPGQGQPQHF	TGTGCCAGCAGTGACCCGGGACAGGGTCAGCCCCAGCATTTT
once	16	NA	TRBV7-9	TRBJ2-5	CASSLVSLRMGETQYF	TGTGCCAGCAGCTTAGTAAGTCTACGGATGGGAGAGACCCAGTACTTC
NA	14	NA	TRBV10-2	TRBJ1-1	CASSDPGGRGEAFF	TGCGCCAGCAGTGATCCTGGGGGGCGAGGTGAAGCTTTCTTT
NA	16	NA	TRBV5-1	TRBJ1-1	CASTASSGLVNTEAFF	TGCGCCAGCACGGCCTCGTCCGGTTTGGTGAACACTGAAGCTTTCTTT
NA	14	NA	TRBV18	TRBJ1-1	CASSPLSTNTEAFF	TGTGCCAGCTCACCATTGTCTACGAACACTGAAGCTTTCTTT
NA	14	NA	TRBV5-1	TRBJ2-5	CASSYLARQETQYF	TGCGCCAGCAGCTATTTAGCCAGACAAGAGACCCAGTACTTC
NA	16	NA	TRBV5-4	TRBJ2-1	CASSLGGPSSYNEQFF	TGTGCCAGCAGCTTGGGGGGGCCAAGCTCCTACAATGAGCAGTTCTTC
once	17	NA	TRBV7-6	TRBJ2-2	CASSLRVPAANTGELFF	TGTGCCAGCAGCTTACGGGTCCCAGCGGCGAACACCGGGGAGCTGTTTTTT
NA	13	TRBD1	TRBV19	TRBJ2-7	CASQSQDRYEQYF	TGTGCCAGTCAGAGCCAGGACAGGTACGAGCAGTACTTC